A selection of T cell receptor beta chains follows, all from one sample in a study of T cells in Graves' hyperthyroidism and ophthalmopathy. TCRdb processed the multiplex PCR reads anew with MiXCR; each CDR3 protein has one entry. The sample has 500,000 to 600,000 distinct CDR3 sequences, about 20% seen once. Sequences were obtained from blood. Receptors originate from a man aged 35-49 years with Graves' ophthalmopathy. Each CDR3 is given with its conserved first and last residue. Fields, in order: V gene, J gene, D gene, clone size, CDR3 DNA, CDR3 protein. The D gene is left open where the match is weak. A clone size is listed for some rows: how often the clone was seen (once, few, many), or a class if it is expanded.

v_call: TRBV5-1
j_call: TRBJ2-7
d_call: -
clone_size: -
cdr3_nt: TGCGCCAGCAGCTTGGCCGAGGGACCCTACGAGCAGTACTTC
cdr3_aa: CASSLAEGPYEQYF

v_call: TRBV20-1
j_call: TRBJ2-5
d_call: TRBD2
clone_size: many
cdr3_nt: TGCAGTGCCCTGGAGGCTAGCGGACAAGAGACCCAGTACTTC
cdr3_aa: CSALEASGQETQYF

v_call: TRBV7-2
j_call: TRBJ2-5
d_call: -
clone_size: -
cdr3_nt: TGTGCCAGCAGTGGTAGCCTTGGCTCCGTTGTAGGGGAGACCCAGTACTTC
cdr3_aa: CASSGSLGSVVGETQYF

v_call: TRBV11-1
j_call: TRBJ2-1
d_call: TRBD1
clone_size: many
cdr3_nt: TGTGCCAGCAGCTTTCAACAGGGGACCGAAGAGTTCTTC
cdr3_aa: CASSFQQGTEEFF

v_call: TRBV18
j_call: TRBJ1-1
d_call: TRBD1
clone_size: -
cdr3_nt: TGTGCCAGCTCACCACGGGACAGGGGTCAGGTGGCGAACACTGAAGCTTTCTTT
cdr3_aa: CASSPRDRGQVANTEAFF

v_call: TRBV4-1
j_call: TRBJ1-1
d_call: -
clone_size: -
cdr3_nt: TGCGCCAGCAGCCAAGAATCGAAGACACAAGCTTTCTTT
cdr3_aa: CASSQESKTQAFF

v_call: TRBV10-3
j_call: TRBJ2-1
d_call: -
clone_size: few
cdr3_nt: TGTGCCATCAGTGAGCTCTGGATGCGAGAGCAGTTCTTC
cdr3_aa: CAISELWMREQFF

v_call: TRBV12-3/TRBV12-4
j_call: TRBJ2-5
d_call: -
clone_size: few
cdr3_nt: TGTGCCAGCAGTTTTGGCAGGGATGGGGAGACCCAGTACTTC
cdr3_aa: CASSFGRDGETQYF

v_call: TRBV5-1
j_call: TRBJ1-1
d_call: -
clone_size: -
cdr3_nt: TGCGCCAGCAGCTTGAGGCAGTCCGGGCTGGGGAACACTGAAGCTTTCTTT
cdr3_aa: CASSLRQSGLGNTEAFF

v_call: TRBV6-1
j_call: TRBJ1-2
d_call: TRBD1
clone_size: few
cdr3_nt: TGTGCCAGCACCAAGGAATGGACAGGCCCTGGCTACACCTTC
cdr3_aa: CASTKEWTGPGYTF

v_call: TRBV7-3
j_call: TRBJ2-2
d_call: TRBD2
clone_size: few
cdr3_nt: TGTGCCAGCACCGTAGGCGGGGGTTCGGCCGGGGAGCTGTTTTTT
cdr3_aa: CASTVGGGSAGELFF

v_call: TRBV19
j_call: TRBJ2-3
d_call: TRBD1
clone_size: -
cdr3_nt: TGTGCCAGTAGTATTATAGGACAGGGCACAGATACGCAGTATTTT
cdr3_aa: CASSIIGQGTDTQYF

v_call: TRBV12-3/TRBV12-4
j_call: TRBJ1-4
d_call: TRBD1
clone_size: many
cdr3_nt: TGTGCCAGCAAACAGGGGCCATCAACTAATGAAAAACTGTTTTTT
cdr3_aa: CASKQGPSTNEKLFF

v_call: TRBV7-2
j_call: TRBJ2-2
d_call: -
clone_size: many
cdr3_nt: TGTGCCAGCAGCTTAGCAGGGGCAGGAGGGGAGCTGTTTTTT
cdr3_aa: CASSLAGAGGELFF

v_call: TRBV2
j_call: TRBJ2-1
d_call: -
clone_size: many
cdr3_nt: TGTGCCAGCACGGGACTGACTGCCTCTTACAATGAGCAGTTCTTC
cdr3_aa: CASTGLTASYNEQFF

v_call: TRBV19
j_call: TRBJ1-5
d_call: -
clone_size: -
cdr3_nt: TGTGCCAGTACCTCGCCGCCAGCGAATCAGCCCCAGCATTTT
cdr3_aa: CASTSPPANQPQHF

v_call: TRBV3-1
j_call: TRBJ2-2
d_call: -
clone_size: -
cdr3_nt: TGTGCCAGCAGCCAAGATTTACGAGGTGGGGGGAAATTGAACACCGGGGAGCTGTTTTTT
cdr3_aa: CASSQDLRGGGKLNTGELFF

v_call: TRBV12-3/TRBV12-4
j_call: TRBJ1-6
d_call: -
clone_size: many
cdr3_nt: TGTGCCAGCAGTTCTGGCTCCTATAATTCACCCCTCCACTTT
cdr3_aa: CASSSGSYNSPLHF

v_call: TRBV2
j_call: TRBJ2-3
d_call: -
clone_size: many
cdr3_nt: TGTGCCAGCACTGAAAACTGGCCGCAGGGAAAAGATACGCAGTATTTT
cdr3_aa: CASTENWPQGKDTQYF

v_call: TRBV29-1
j_call: TRBJ2-2
d_call: TRBD2
clone_size: -
cdr3_nt: TGCGGCAGCGTTGGTGGGCGGGAGGGTGGCACCGGGGAGCTGTTTTTT
cdr3_aa: CGSVGGREGGTGELFF

v_call: TRBV24-1
j_call: TRBJ2-6
d_call: TRBD1
clone_size: few
cdr3_nt: TGTGCCACCAGTGATTCGGTGAAGGGGGCTTCTGGGGCCAACGTCCTGACTTTC
cdr3_aa: CATSDSVKGASGANVLTF

v_call: TRBV20-1
j_call: TRBJ2-3
d_call: TRBD2
clone_size: few
cdr3_nt: TGCAGTGCTAAGACCGCGGGAGGCACAGATACGCAGTATTTT
cdr3_aa: CSAKTAGGTDTQYF

v_call: TRBV6-2/TRBV6-3
j_call: TRBJ1-5
d_call: TRBD1
clone_size: -
cdr3_nt: TGTGCCAGCAGCTTAACGACAGGGGGCAATCAGCCCCAGCATTTT
cdr3_aa: CASSLTTGGNQPQHF

v_call: TRBV20-1
j_call: TRBJ2-7
d_call: TRBD2
clone_size: many
cdr3_nt: TGCAGTGCTAGAGGAGTGACTAGCGGGGGGAACGAGCAGTACTTC
cdr3_aa: CSARGVTSGGNEQYF

v_call: TRBV18
j_call: TRBJ1-1
d_call: -
clone_size: many
cdr3_nt: TGTGCCAGCTCACCAATAGGCAGTAACACTGAAGCTTTCTTT
cdr3_aa: CASSPIGSNTEAFF

v_call: TRBV2
j_call: TRBJ1-2
d_call: -
clone_size: -
cdr3_nt: TGTGCCAGCAGGCCAGTGAATGGCTACACCTTC
cdr3_aa: CASRPVNGYTF

v_call: TRBV10-3
j_call: TRBJ2-5
d_call: -
clone_size: -
cdr3_nt: TGTGCCATCAGTGACTCGACCCCCCCGACCCAGTACTTC
cdr3_aa: CAISDSTPPTQYF

v_call: TRBV3-1
j_call: TRBJ2-1
d_call: -
clone_size: many
cdr3_nt: TGTGCCAGCAGCCAAGATTTGAACGGATACAATGAGCAGTTCTTC
cdr3_aa: CASSQDLNGYNEQFF

v_call: TRBV6-1
j_call: TRBJ1-4
d_call: -
clone_size: -
cdr3_nt: TGTGCCAGCAGCGAGGATTGGAGTGAAAAACTGTTTTTT
cdr3_aa: CASSEDWSEKLFF

v_call: TRBV3-1
j_call: TRBJ1-1
d_call: TRBD1
clone_size: many
cdr3_nt: TGTGCCAGCAGCCAAGGACAGGGCGGCACTGAAGCTTTCTTT
cdr3_aa: CASSQGQGGTEAFF

v_call: TRBV19
j_call: TRBJ2-3
d_call: TRBD2
clone_size: -
cdr3_nt: TGTGCCAGTAGTATGCGACTAGCGGAGGGTCGGACGCAGTATTTT
cdr3_aa: CASSMRLAEGRTQYF

v_call: TRBV7-6
j_call: TRBJ2-1
d_call: -
clone_size: -
cdr3_nt: TGTGCCAGCAGCGAGACCCCCTACAATGAGCAGTTCTTC
cdr3_aa: CASSETPYNEQFF

v_call: TRBV30
j_call: TRBJ2-1
d_call: TRBD1
clone_size: few
cdr3_nt: TGTGCCCTCACCGGGGACAGGGGGTCTTTTGAGCAGTTCTTC
cdr3_aa: CALTGDRGSFEQFF

v_call: TRBV11-2
j_call: TRBJ2-3
d_call: TRBD2
clone_size: -
cdr3_nt: TGTGCCAGCAGCTTAGGTAGCGGGGGGGCTTTTAGCACAGATACGCAGTATTTT
cdr3_aa: CASSLGSGGAFSTDTQYF

v_call: TRBV30
j_call: TRBJ1-4
d_call: -
clone_size: few
cdr3_nt: TGTGCCTGGACTCTAGGAGGATATGGAGAAAAACTGTTTTTT
cdr3_aa: CAWTLGGYGEKLFF

v_call: TRBV7-8
j_call: TRBJ1-5
d_call: -
clone_size: -
cdr3_nt: TGTGCCAGCAGCCTTCTACCCAATCAGCCCCAGCATTTT
cdr3_aa: CASSLLPNQPQHF

v_call: TRBV5-1
j_call: TRBJ1-1
d_call: TRBD1
clone_size: -
cdr3_nt: TGCGCCAGCAGCCCGGGACAGGGCACTGAAACTTTCTTT
cdr3_aa: CASSPGQGTETFF

v_call: TRBV20-1
j_call: TRBJ2-3
d_call: TRBD2
clone_size: few
cdr3_nt: TGCAGTGCTTCCCAAGCGGGGGGATACACAGATACGCAGTATTTT
cdr3_aa: CSASQAGGYTDTQYF

v_call: TRBV2
j_call: TRBJ1-2
d_call: -
clone_size: -
cdr3_nt: TGTGCCAGCAGCATGTTACAGGGTAACTATGGCTACACCTTC
cdr3_aa: CASSMLQGNYGYTF

v_call: TRBV30
j_call: TRBJ2-2
d_call: -
clone_size: -
cdr3_nt: TGTGCCTGGAGTGCCTTCGGGACGGTGAACACCGGGGAGCTGTTTTTT
cdr3_aa: CAWSAFGTVNTGELFF

v_call: TRBV12-3/TRBV12-4
j_call: TRBJ2-1
d_call: -
clone_size: many
cdr3_nt: TGTGCCAGCAGTTCCCCTTCAGGGCGGGCGGGAGAGGGGGATGAGCAGTTCTTC
cdr3_aa: CASSSPSGRAGEGDEQFF

v_call: TRBV4-1
j_call: TRBJ1-3
d_call: -
clone_size: -
cdr3_nt: TGCGCCAGCAGCCAAGCGGGCTTATCTGGAAACACCATATATTTT
cdr3_aa: CASSQAGLSGNTIYF

v_call: TRBV5-1
j_call: TRBJ1-1
d_call: TRBD1
clone_size: many
cdr3_nt: TGCGCCAGCAGCGTGACAGGGGCGCGGACTGAAGCTTTCTTT
cdr3_aa: CASSVTGARTEAFF

v_call: TRBV6-5
j_call: TRBJ1-6
d_call: -
clone_size: few
cdr3_nt: TGTGCCAGCAGTTACTCGATTCCCGGGAGCTCCTATAATTCACCCCTCCACTTT
cdr3_aa: CASSYSIPGSSYNSPLHF

v_call: TRBV19
j_call: TRBJ1-1
d_call: -
clone_size: -
cdr3_nt: TGTGCCAGTAGTATGCGGGGGGGCCGGGGAGGTGAAGCTTTCTTT
cdr3_aa: CASSMRGGRGGEAFF

v_call: TRBV11-2
j_call: TRBJ2-7
d_call: -
clone_size: few
cdr3_nt: TGTGCCAGCAGCTCCAATCAGTTTTCCTACGAGCAGTACTTC
cdr3_aa: CASSSNQFSYEQYF

v_call: TRBV5-1
j_call: TRBJ2-3
d_call: -
clone_size: many
cdr3_nt: TGCGCCAGCCGCTTCGATACAGATACGCAGTATTTT
cdr3_aa: CASRFDTDTQYF

v_call: TRBV9
j_call: TRBJ1-4
d_call: -
clone_size: -
cdr3_nt: TGTGCCAGCAGCGTGCGGGGGCAGAATGAAAAACTGTTTTTT
cdr3_aa: CASSVRGQNEKLFF

v_call: TRBV10-3
j_call: TRBJ1-1
d_call: -
clone_size: few
cdr3_nt: TGTGCCATCAGTGAAGTCGGAGGATCGGGCACTGAAGCTTTCTTT
cdr3_aa: CAISEVGGSGTEAFF

v_call: TRBV2
j_call: TRBJ2-2
d_call: -
clone_size: many
cdr3_nt: TGTGCCAGCAGTGACGTAGGTGGGAAAACCGGGGAGCTGTTTTTT
cdr3_aa: CASSDVGGKTGELFF

v_call: TRBV6-5
j_call: TRBJ2-7
d_call: -
clone_size: many
cdr3_nt: TGTGCCAGCAGTTACGACATCAGTTACGAGCAGTACTTC
cdr3_aa: CASSYDISYEQYF

v_call: TRBV7-2
j_call: TRBJ1-4
d_call: TRBD1
clone_size: few
cdr3_nt: TGTGCCAGCTCACAACAACAGGGGCGAGGTGAAAAACTGTTTTTT
cdr3_aa: CASSQQQGRGEKLFF

v_call: TRBV12-3/TRBV12-4
j_call: TRBJ2-3
d_call: TRBD1
clone_size: many
cdr3_nt: TGTGCCAGCAGTTTATCAGGGACAGGCCGCACAGATACGCAGTATTTT
cdr3_aa: CASSLSGTGRTDTQYF